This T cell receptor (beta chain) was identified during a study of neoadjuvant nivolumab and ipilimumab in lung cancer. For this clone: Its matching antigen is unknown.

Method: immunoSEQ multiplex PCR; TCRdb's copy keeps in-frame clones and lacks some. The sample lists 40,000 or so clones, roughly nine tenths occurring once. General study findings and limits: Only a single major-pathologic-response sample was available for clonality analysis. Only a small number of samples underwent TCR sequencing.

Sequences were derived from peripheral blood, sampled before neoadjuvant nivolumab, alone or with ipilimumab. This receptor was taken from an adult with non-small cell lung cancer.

The CDR3 DNA is TGCGCCAGCAGCCTTCGACATAACGTACAAGAGACCCAGTACTTC. This codes for CASSLRHNVQETQYF. The V gene is TRBV5-1, the J gene TRBJ2-5, with D uncertain. CDR1 and CDR2 (germline): SGHRS, YFSETQ. This CDR3 spans 15 amino acids. The V gene lost 4 bases and the J gene lost 2 bases, with 15 bases spanning the gap.